One and the same sample provided the 7 T cell receptor beta chains below, sequenced in a study of cytomegalovirus exposure and HLA in healthy donors. The PCR made use of 60 Vbeta and 13 Jbeta primers. Clones were read by immunoSEQ multiplex PCR, and TCRdb kept only the in-frame ones, dropping some. The sample lists under 200,000 clones; 12% were seen once. Sequencing was performed on PBMCs. These receptors were obtained from a man aged 50 to 59 in good health and CMV-seropositive.

The chain carries TRBV7-2 and TRBJ1-3; D gene ambiguous. The CDR3 extends over 16 amino acids. V gave up 5 bases and J gave up 0 bases, with 14 bases separating them. Per germline, CDR1 SGHTA and CDR2 FQGNSA. CDR3 coding DNA: TGTGCCAGCAGCCAACTGCAGGCCATCTCTGGAAACACCATATATTTT. Its translation: CASSQLQAISGNTIYF.

The table lists this clone with a few counts. The gene calls are TRBV5-1 and TRBJ1-1; the match to TRBD1 covers 8 bases. CDR1 is SGHRS and CDR2 is YFSETQ in the germline V gene. V shed 3 bases, J shed 4 bases, and the junction held 5 bases outside the gene matches. The CDR3 consists of 14 residues. Here the CDR3 reads CASSSQGVSTEAFF. The CDR3 region has the DNA TGCGCCAGCAGCTCACAGGGGGTGAGCACTGAAGCTTTCTTT.

This clone was recorded a few times. The chain recombines TRBV2 with TRBJ2-5, with D perhaps matching TRBD2 (6 bases). The CDR3 extends over 13 amino acids. Germline V gene lookup returns CDR1 SNHLY and CDR2 FYNNEI. Trimming left V 2 bases short and J 7 bases short, with 11 bases between. CDR3 residues: CASSERELGTQYF. DNA for the CDR3: TGTGCCAGCAGTGAACGGGAGCTGGGGACCCAGTACTTC.

V usage is TRBV28 and J usage is TRBJ1-4, with D possibly being TRBD1 (5 bases). Germline CDR1 and CDR2: MDHEN and SYDVKM. Trimming left V 4 bases short and J 3 bases short, with 15 bases between. The CDR3 covers 16 residues. The CDR3 sequence: CASSWGGGAANEKLFF. The CDR3 bases are TGTGCCAGCAGTTGGGGGGGTGGAGCAGCTAATGAAAAACTGTTTTTT.

V is TRBV19 and J is TRBJ1-6; tentative D call: TRBD1 (6 bases). The length of the CDR3 is 17 residues. V lost 1 base to trimming and J lost 6 bases, with 16 bases between them. Germline V gene lookup returns CDR1 LNHDA and CDR2 SQIVND (reference sequence). In DNA form, the CDR3 reads TGTGCCAGTAGTATAGGCTTTCCGGGACACACTAATTCACCCCTCCACTTT. It specifies CASSIGFPGHTNSPLHF.

V is TRBV10-3 and J is TRBJ2-7, with 11 bases matching TRBD1. There are 15 residues in the CDR3. Per germline, CDR1 ENHRY and CDR2 SYGVKD. After removal of 6 bases from V and 0 bases from J, the junction contained 4 bases not matched to a gene. CDR3 amino acids: CAIRAGTGGSYEQYV. CDR3 DNA: TGTGCCATCAGGGCCGGGACAGGGGGCTCCTACGAGCAGTACGTC.

This clone was seen only a few times. The V gene is TRBV6-4, the J gene TRBJ1-1; a possible D gene is TRBD1 (5 bases). CDR1 and CDR2 from the germline V gene are MRHNA and SNTAGT. The CDR3 extends over 14 amino acids. V was shortened by 5 bases and J by 11 bases, with 21 bases between the two germline ends. CDR3 protein: CASSPQPTDAGAFF. CDR3 nucleotides: TGTGCCAGCAGTCCACAACCCACGGATGCAGGGGCTTTCTTT.